This TCR beta chain appears in the sequencing data of a study of blood T cell repertoires in COVID-19. On the study more broadly: From T cells, B-cell-depleted T cells, or PBMCs came the material, which was cDNA or gDNA.

Under the authors' procedure: Estimation of nucleated cell counts was performed using reference gene primer amplification. This table comes from immunoSEQ multiplex PCR, and its TCRdb copy is limited to in-frame clones, with some not included. That table furnishes V, J and clone size, whereas the DNA furnished D and trimming. The repertoire consists of 200,000 or so clones, with about 88% occurring once and the leading ten covering approximately 1.7%. Per germline, CDR1 SGHRS and CDR2 YFSETQ. CDR3 size: 14 residues. V shed 5 bases and J 4 bases; nucleotides not matched to a gene: 4. Points on this clone: Other DNA variants within this sample encode the same CDR3.

The sequencing sample was made of peripheral blood. The TCR comes from a man aged 65-85 years with acute or convalescent COVID-19. The rearrangement uses TRBV5-1 and TRBJ2-5, with 11 nucleotides matching TRBD1. This CDR3 reads CASSLGQGGETQYF. The CDR3 coding sequence is TGCGCCAGCAGTCTGGGACAGGGGGGAGAGACCCAGTACTTC.